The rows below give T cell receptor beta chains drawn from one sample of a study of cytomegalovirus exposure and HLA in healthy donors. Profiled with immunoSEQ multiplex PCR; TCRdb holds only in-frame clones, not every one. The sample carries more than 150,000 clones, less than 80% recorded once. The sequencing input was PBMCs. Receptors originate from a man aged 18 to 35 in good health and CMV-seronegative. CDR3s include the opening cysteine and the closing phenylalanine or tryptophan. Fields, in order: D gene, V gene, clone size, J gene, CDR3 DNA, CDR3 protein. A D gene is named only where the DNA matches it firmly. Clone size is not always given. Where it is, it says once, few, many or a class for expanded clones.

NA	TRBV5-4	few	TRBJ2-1	TGTGCCAGCAGCTTGGACGGTTACAATGAGCAGTTCTTC	CASSLDGYNEQFF
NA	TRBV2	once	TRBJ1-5	TGTGCCAGCACTTCCGGGGATCAGCCCCAGCATTTT	CASTSGDQPQHF
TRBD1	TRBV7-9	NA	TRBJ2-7	TGTGCCAGCAGCTCAGGGGGTGGGCAGTACTTC	CASSSGGGQYF
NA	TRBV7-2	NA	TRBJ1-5	TGTGCCAGCAGCCTCTCACAGAATAGCAATCAGCCCCAGCATTTT	CASSLSQNSNQPQHF
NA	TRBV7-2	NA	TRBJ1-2	TGTGCCAGCAGCGCAGACAGGAGGCAGGGTGGCTACACCTTC	CASSADRRQGGYTF
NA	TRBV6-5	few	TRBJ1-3	TGTGCCAGCAGCCAGGGGAGCTCTGGAAACACCATATATTTT	CASSQGSSGNTIYF
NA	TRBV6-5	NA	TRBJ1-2	TGTGCCAGCAGTTACGGTGACAGTTCTAACTATGGCTACACCTTC	CASSYGDSSNYGYTF
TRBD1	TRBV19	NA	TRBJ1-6	TGTGCCAGTAGTGTCCGGGACAGGGGTTCACCCCTCCACTTT	CASSVRDRGSPLHF
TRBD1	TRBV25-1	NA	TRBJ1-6	TGTGCCAGCAGTGAATTCGGCCAGGGGGAAAATTCACCCCTCCACTTT	CASSEFGQGENSPLHF
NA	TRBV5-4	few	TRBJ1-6	TGTGCCAGCAGCCCCTCAGCCGCAGGTTATAATTCACCCCTCCACTTT	CASSPSAAGYNSPLHF
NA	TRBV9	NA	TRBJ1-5	TGTGCCAGCAGCCCCTGGGCAGGGATGGGTCAGCCCCAGCATTTT	CASSPWAGMGQPQHF
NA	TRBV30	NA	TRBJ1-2	TGTGCCTGGAACGCTTGGGGAGACTATGGCTACACCTTC	CAWNAWGDYGYTF
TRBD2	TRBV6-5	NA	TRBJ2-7	TGTGCCAGCAGTTACGAGGCGGGAGGATCCTACGAGCAGTACTTC	CASSYEAGGSYEQYF
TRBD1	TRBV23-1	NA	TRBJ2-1	TGCGCCAGCAGCCCAGACAGGGGCAATGAGCAGTTCTTC	CASSPDRGNEQFF
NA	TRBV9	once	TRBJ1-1	TGTGCCAGCAGCGTAGTAGCGGTGAACACTGAAGCTTTCTTT	CASSVVAVNTEAFF
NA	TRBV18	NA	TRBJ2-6	TGTGCCAGCCCTGGGGGGACTGCTGGGGCCAACGTCCTGACTTTC	CASPGGTAGANVLTF
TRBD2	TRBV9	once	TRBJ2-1	TGTGCCAGCAGCGTAGGCGGGGGGGCTAACGATGAGCAGTTCTTC	CASSVGGGANDEQFF
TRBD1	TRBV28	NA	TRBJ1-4	TGTGCCAGCAGTTTACCTGACAGGGGCGATGAAAAACTGTTTTTT	CASSLPDRGDEKLFF
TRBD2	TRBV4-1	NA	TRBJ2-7	TGCGCCAGCAGCCAAGTTCTAGCGGGAGCCTCCGAGCAGTACTTC	CASSQVLAGASEQYF
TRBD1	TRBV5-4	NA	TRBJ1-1	TGTGCCAGCAGCACCCGACAGGGGTTGAACACTGAAGCTTTCTTT	CASSTRQGLNTEAFF
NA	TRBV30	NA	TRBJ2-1	TGTGCCTGGAGTCCTGGAGTGAATGAGCAGTTCTTC	CAWSPGVNEQFF
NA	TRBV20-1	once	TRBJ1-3	TGCAGTGCTAGGCGCCAAAACACCATATATTTT	CSARRQNTIYF
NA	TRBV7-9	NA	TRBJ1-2	TGTCTCTCCTACAGCTTCTATGGCTACACCTTC	CLSYSFYGYTF
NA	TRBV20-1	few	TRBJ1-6	TGCAGTGCTAGGGGGGGCCACTTT	CSARGGHF
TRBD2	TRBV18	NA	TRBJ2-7	TGTGCCAGCTCACAACGCGGGGGTTACGAGCAGTACTTC	CASSQRGGYEQYF
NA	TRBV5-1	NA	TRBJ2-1	TGCGCCAGCACCTCAGGGGCCGGCCATGAGCAGTTCTTC	CASTSGAGHEQFF
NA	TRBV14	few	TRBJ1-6	TGTGCCAGCAGCCAAGGGAGACAGTATTCACCCCTCCACTTT	CASSQGRQYSPLHF
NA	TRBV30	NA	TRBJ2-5	TGTGCCTGGAGTGTCGGCAGGGTGGGAGAGACCCAGTACTTC	CAWSVGRVGETQYF
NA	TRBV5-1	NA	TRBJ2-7	TGCGCCATCCTATACTACGAGCAGTACTTC	CAILYYEQYF
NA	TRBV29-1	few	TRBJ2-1	TGCAGCGGGAGGGCTGGATACAATGAGCAGTTCTTC	CSGRAGYNEQFF
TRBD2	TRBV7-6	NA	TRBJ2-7	TGTGCCAGCAGCCCCGGGGGGGGCTACGAGCAGTACTTC	CASSPGGGYEQYF
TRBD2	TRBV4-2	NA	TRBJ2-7	TGTGCCAGCAGCCAGGCGCACCACGGGACTAGCGGTTACGAGCAGTACTTC	CASSQAHHGTSGYEQYF
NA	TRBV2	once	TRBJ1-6	TGTGCCAGCAGTGAAGAGGGTAGAGGGTTTAATTCACCCCTCCACTTT	CASSEEGRGFNSPLHF
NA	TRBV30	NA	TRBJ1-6	TGTGCCTGGAGTGTTCAGGGTACGAATTCACCCCTCCACTTT	CAWSVQGTNSPLHF
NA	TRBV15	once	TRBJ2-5	TGTGCCACCAGCAGAGATCTTGGAGCAGGAGGACAAGAGACCCAGTACTTC	CATSRDLGAGGQETQYF
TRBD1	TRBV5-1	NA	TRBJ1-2	TGCGCCAGCAGCTGGGGACAGGGATTTAACTATGGCTACACCTTC	CASSWGQGFNYGYTF
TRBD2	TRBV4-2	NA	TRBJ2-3	TGTGCCAGCAGCCAACCGTGGACGAATAAGGGCGGGGGGGCTCTATCAGATACGCAGTATTTT	CASSQPWTNKGGGALSDTQYF
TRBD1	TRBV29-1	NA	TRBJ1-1	TGCAGCGTCGCTGGGACAGCGGGCACTGAAGCTTTCTTT	CSVAGTAGTEAFF
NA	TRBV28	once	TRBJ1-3	TGTGCCAGCAGAGAACTCGTACTAAACACCATATATTTT	CASRELVLNTIYF
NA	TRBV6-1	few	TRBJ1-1	TGTGCCAGCATGCCTTCGGGGGGGAACACTGAAGCTTTCTTT	CASMPSGGNTEAFF
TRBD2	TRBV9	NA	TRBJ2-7	TGTGCCAGCAGCGTAGCGGGGAGGGCCCCCCACGAGCAGTACTTC	CASSVAGRAPHEQYF
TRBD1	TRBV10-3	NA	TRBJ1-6	TGTGCCATCAGTGAGGGGACAGGAAATTCACCCCTCCACTTT	CAISEGTGNSPLHF
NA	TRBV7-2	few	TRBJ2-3	TGTGCCAGCAGCCGAGATTTTACGCAGTATTTT	CASSRDFTQYF